One sample yielded the 24 T cell receptor beta chains listed below, sequenced in a study of T cell repertoires in cytomegalovirus infection (dated by TCRdb to the late 2010s). Sample treatment or condition, as interpreted from the label and publication: in vitro stimulation with specific CMV peptide epitopes to enrich CMV-specific T cells. The instrument given in TCRdb is Illumina HiSeq 1500. TCRdb trimmed public reads at Q25 via fastp, called clones via MiXCR and kept in-frame beta chains. CDR3 protein duplicates are merged, each entry listing the most common genes and DNA. Counted in this sample were about 500,000 distinct CDR3 sequences; 30% to 40% of them appeared once. In total, the top ten clones hold roughly 17% of the sample. These receptors' antigens are unknown. Material: cultured PBMCs, obtained from culture after CMV antigen stimulation. The receptors derive from a human donor in good health (CMV status not recorded). Some clones in this sample may be carry-over from other donors' samples.

The chain combines TRBV30 with TRBJ2-3; D is undetermined. CDR3 length equals 13 residues. With 0 bases removed from V and 6 bases from J, the gap between germline ends came to 10 bases. Germline V gene data show CDR1 as GTSNPN and CDR2 as SVGIG (reference sequence). The CDR3 nucleotides read TGTGCCTGGAGTGTAAACCCCGGGGATACGCAGTATTTT. Translated: CAWSVNPGDTQYF.

In its sample, this clonotype was seen once. The chain carries TRBV6-1 and TRBJ2-3; D ambiguous. The CDR3 length is 13 residues. CDR1 and CDR2 from the germline V gene are MNHNS and SASEGT. Trimming took 6 bases from V and 4 from J, leaving 11 bases between them. CDR3 amino acids: CASSQLSSDTQYF. The CDR3 coding sequence is TGTGCCAGCAGCCAGCTAAGTTCAGATACGCAGTATTTT.

V usage is TRBV5-1 and J usage is TRBJ1-5, with 7 bases matching TRBD1. This CDR3 has 16 residues. J was trimmed by 6 bases and V by 4 bases; bases with no gene match: 13. From germline, CDR1 is SGHRS and CDR2 YFSETQ. CDR3 protein: CASSPTTGEASQPQHF. The DNA of the CDR3 is TGCGCCAGCAGCCCGACCACAGGGGAGGCGAGTCAGCCCCAGCATTTT.

This clonotype has only a few counts. The V gene is TRBV4-1, the J gene TRBJ2-1; TRBD2 matches at 7 bases. This CDR3 is built from 13 residues. Looked up from germline, CDR1 is MGHRA and CDR2 is YSYEKL. V lost 1 base and J lost 8; bases outside the gene matches: 2. The CDR3 sequence: CASSQGDYDEQFF. CDR3 DNA sequence: TGCGCCAGCAGCCAAGGGGACTATGATGAGCAGTTCTTC.

This clonotype was counted only a few times. This chain connects TRBV7-4 to TRBJ2-1, with a weak D call TRBD1 (6 bases). The CDR3 sequence is 12 residues long. The V and J ends lost 3 bases and 10 bases respectively, with 10 bases between them. Germline CDR1 SGHVT, CDR2 SQSDAQ. CDR3 residues: CASSFTGWEQFF. The CDR3 nucleotides read TGTGCCAGCAGCTTCACAGGGTGGGAGCAGTTCTTC.

In this sample, this clonotype turned up a few times. The V and J genes are TRBV6-2 or TRBV6-3 and TRBJ2-1; maybe TRBD1 (6 bases). The CDR3 spans 15 residues. V lost 6 bases and J lost 8, with 20 bases in between. The germline V gene encodes CDR1 MNHEY and CDR2 SVGEGT. The CDR3 here is CASSSFGTSPYEQFF. The CDR3 coding sequence is TGTGCCAGCAGCTCCTTTGGGACAAGTCCTTATGAGCAGTTCTTC.

The V and J genes are TRBV7-2 and TRBJ2-4; D unresolved. The germline CDR1 and CDR2 sequences are SGHTA and FQGNSA. V was trimmed by 0 bases and J by 5 bases, leaving 8 bases between them. The CDR3 is 14 amino acids. The CDR3 coding sequence is TGTGCCAGCAGCTTAGCCTTAGGTCAAAACATTCAGTACTTC. Protein: CASSLALGQNIQYF.

The V gene is TRBV19, the J gene TRBJ2-1, with TRBD2 matching 7 bases. V shed 6 bases, J shed 12 bases, and the junction held 8 bases outside the gene matches. The germline CDR1 and CDR2 sequences are LNHDA and SQIVND (reference sequence). CDR3 length: 12 amino acids. For the CDR3, the DNA is TGTGCCAGTAGCACCACTAGCGCCCGGCAGTTCTTC. Protein product: CASSTTSARQFF.

This clonotype was picked up a small number of times. The J gene is TRBJ1-5, the V gene TRBV19, with no clear D. This CDR3 is 15 amino acids long. V was cut by 1 base and J by 1 base, with 8 bases left in between. Per germline, CDR1 LNHDA and CDR2 SQIVND (reference sequence). The CDR3 region has the DNA TGTGCCAGTAGTATAGCCGCTAGAAGCAATCAGCCCCAGCATTTT. This gives the protein CASSIAARSNQPQHF.

In this sample, this clonotype turned up many times. The chain is built from TRBV7-2 and TRBJ1-5; TRBD1 is a possible D gene (5 bases). Germline CDR1 is SGHTA and CDR2 is FQGNSA. The CDR3 contains 14 residues. V lost 4 bases and J 4 bases, leaving 11 bases between the germline ends. CDR3 protein: CASSSQGLNQPQHF. CDR3 nucleotide sequence: TGTGCCAGCAGCTCTCAGGGTCTAAATCAGCCCCAGCATTTT.

This clonotype was seen more than once but under ten times. V and J are TRBV6-1 and TRBJ2-7, with D possibly being TRBD2 (6 bases). CDR1 and CDR2 (germline): MNHNS, SASEGT. The V and J ends lost 6 bases and 2 bases respectively, with 11 bases between them. The CDR3 contains 13 residues. The DNA for the CDR3 is TGTGCCAGCAGACGGGGGTTCACCTACGAGCAGTACGTC. It translates to CASRRGFTYEQYV.

This clonotype was recorded a few times. The chain employs TRBV7-9 and TRBJ1-1; no definite D call. V lost 1 base and J 7 bases, leaving 7 bases between the germline ends. The V gene's germline CDR1 is SEHNR and CDR2 FQNEAQ (reference sequence). The CDR3 is 12 amino acids. The CDR3 DNA sequence: TGTGCCAGCAGCTTAGGTGGAAGTGAAGCTTTCTTT. Amino acid sequence: CASSLGGSEAFF.

In its sample, this clonotype was seen a few times. V usage is TRBV11-2 and J usage is TRBJ2-7; maybe TRBD1 (7 bases). The CDR3 is made up of 15 amino acids. The V end was cut by 5 bases, the J end by 5 bases, with 19 bases between. Germline V lookup: CDR1 SGHAT, CDR2 FQNNGV. The DNA of the CDR3 is TGTGCCAGCAGCACCCGGAGGGGGCTTGAAAACGAGCAGTACTTC. It translates to CASSTRRGLENEQYF.

This clonotype showed up just a few times. This chain links TRBV6-2 or TRBV6-3 with TRBJ1-5; D perhaps matches TRBD1 (6 bases). The CDR3 is 14 amino acids. Germline-derived CDR1 and CDR2 are MNHEY and SVGEGT. V lost 6 bases, J lost 5 bases, and 14 bases lay in between. CDR3 loop: CASRQGRRHQPQHF. The CDR3, as DNA: TGTGCCAGCAGACAGGGTCGGCGGCATCAGCCCCAGCATTTT.

This rearrangement joins TRBV29-1 to TRBJ2-5, with D possibly TRBD2 on 5 matching bases. V shed 6 bases and J shed 1 base, with 9 bases lying between them. The CDR3 runs to 12 residues. In germline, CDR1 is SQVTM, CDR2 ANQGSEA. The CDR3 region has the DNA TGCAGCGTCAGAGCGGTCCAAGAGACCCAGTACTTC. As protein: CSVRAVQETQYF.

Only a few counts were recorded for this clonotype. The rearrangement joins TRBV2 to TRBJ1-2, with 9 bases matching TRBD1. The CDR3 consists of 14 residues. Germline CDR1 reads SNHLY; CDR2 reads FYNNEI. Trimming cost V 3 bases and J 6 bases; bases outside gene matches: 5. The CDR3 region is CASSDGDRVNGYTF. The CDR3 coding sequence is TGTGCCAGCAGTGATGGGGACAGGGTCAATGGCTACACCTTC.

This clonotype was picked up many times. The chain has TRBV20-1 and TRBJ2-5, with D hard to call. The CDR3 has 11 residues. In germline, CDR1 is DFQATT, CDR2 SNEGSKA (reference sequence). Trimming shortened V by 3 bases and J by 2 bases, and 4 bases separated the two germline ends. The DNA of the CDR3 is TGCAGTGCTAGCACGCAAGAGACCCAGTACTTC. Its translation: CSASTQETQYF.

The chain joins TRBV15 to TRBJ1-1; the D gene is possibly TRBD1 (5 bases). Looked up from germline, CDR1 is LNHNV and CDR2 is YYDKDF (reference sequence). V was clipped by 0 bases and J by 5 bases, with 10 bases between them. The CDR3 length is 14 residues. CDR3 sequence reads: CATSRDWGRTEAFF. DNA for the CDR3: TGTGCCACCAGCAGAGATTGGGGGAGGACTGAAGCTTTCTTT.

This chain links TRBV11-2 with TRBJ1-2, with D possibly matching TRBD1 (5 bases). Germline V gives CDR1 SGHAT, CDR2 FQNNGV. The ends were cut back, 6 bases at V and 1 base at J, with 18 bases in the middle. This CDR3 comprises 16 residues. The CDR3 protein is CASRKAGSGRNYGYTF. CDR3 DNA sequence: TGTGCCAGCAGGAAAGCGGGGTCAGGGCGTAACTATGGCTACACCTTC.

The genes are TRBV24-1 and TRBJ2-1; the D is unclear. The length of the CDR3 is 15 residues. The V end lost 0 bases, the J end lost 12 bases, and 17 bases lay between the germline ends. Germline V gene lookup returns CDR1 KGHDR and CDR2 SFDVKD. CDR3 sequence (DNA): TGTGCCACCAGTGATTTGAAGTTAGATCAGAAAGGGCAGTTCTTC. It yields the protein CATSDLKLDQKGQFF.

This clonotype was found a few times. The chain carries TRBV12-3 or TRBV12-4 and TRBJ2-7, with TRBD2 matching 7 bases. This CDR3 region has 14 residues. Trimming removed 6 bases from V and 5 bases from J; junction bases left unmatched: 10. Here the CDR3 DNA reads TGTGCCAGCAGATTGGGACTGGGGGGGGACGAGCAGTACTTC. Its protein product is CASRLGLGGDEQYF.

This clonotype was recorded at least ten times. The chain's CDR3 is CASSPGGGRANYGYTF. As DNA, the CDR3 is TGTGCCAGCAGCCCAGGGGGCGGTCGGGCTAACTATGGCTACACCTTC. The chain couples TRBV7-2 to TRBJ1-2, with TRBD1 matching over 8 bases. The germline CDR1 and CDR2 sequences are SGHTA and FQGNSA. CDR3 length: 16 residues. Losses at the gene ends were 5 bases for V and 0 bases for J; bases not matched to a gene: 8.

This clonotype was counted a few times. The CDR3 coding sequence is TGTGCCTGGAGTGTGGGAGTTCCTGAGGAGCTGTTTTTT. It encodes CAWSVGVPEELFF. The chain uses TRBV30 and TRBJ2-2, with D maybe TRBD2 (5 bases). Trimming cost V 0 bases and J 10 bases, with 12 bases left between them. This CDR3 comprises 13 residues. Germline V gene data show CDR1 as GTSNPN and CDR2 as SVGIG (reference sequence). The variable domain in full, completed from reference TRBV30 and TRBJ2-2, reads SQTIHQWPATLVQPVGSPLSLECTVEGTSNPNLYWYRQAAGRGLQLLFYSVGIGQISSEVPQNLSASRPQDRQFILSSKKLLLSDSGFYLCAWSVGVPEELFFGEGSRLTVL.

The chain links TRBV7-8 to TRBJ1-5, with a tentative D call TRBD1 (6 bases). The CDR3 runs 18 residues. The germline V gene has CDR1 SGHVS and CDR2 FQNEAQ. The V end was cut by 5 bases, the J end by 1 base, with 21 bases between. The CDR3, as DNA: TGTGCCAGCAGCGGCCCGAACAGGGAGTGGGTGAGCAATCAGCCCCAGCATTTT. Translated, it gives CASSGPNREWVSNQPQHF.